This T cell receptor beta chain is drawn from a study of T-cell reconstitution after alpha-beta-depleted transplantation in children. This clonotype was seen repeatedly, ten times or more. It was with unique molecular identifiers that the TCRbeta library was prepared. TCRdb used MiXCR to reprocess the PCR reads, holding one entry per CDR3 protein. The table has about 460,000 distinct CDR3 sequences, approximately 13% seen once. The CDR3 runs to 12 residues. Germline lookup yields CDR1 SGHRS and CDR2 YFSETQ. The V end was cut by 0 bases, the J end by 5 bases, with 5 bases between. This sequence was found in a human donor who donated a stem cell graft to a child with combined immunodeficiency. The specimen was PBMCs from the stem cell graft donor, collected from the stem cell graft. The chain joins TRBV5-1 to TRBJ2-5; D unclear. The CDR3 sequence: CASSLAWETQYF. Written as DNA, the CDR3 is TGCGCCAGCAGCTTGGCCTGGGAGACCCAGTACTTC.